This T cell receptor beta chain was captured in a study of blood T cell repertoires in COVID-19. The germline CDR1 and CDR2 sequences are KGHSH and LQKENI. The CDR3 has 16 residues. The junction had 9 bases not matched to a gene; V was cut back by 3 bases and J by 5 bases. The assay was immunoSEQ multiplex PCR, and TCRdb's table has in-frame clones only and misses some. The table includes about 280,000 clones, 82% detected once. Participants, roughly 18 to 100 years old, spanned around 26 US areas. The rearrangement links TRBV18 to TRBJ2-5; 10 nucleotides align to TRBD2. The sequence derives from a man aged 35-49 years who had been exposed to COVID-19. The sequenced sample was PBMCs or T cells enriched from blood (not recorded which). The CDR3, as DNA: TGTGCCAGCTCACCTCTAGCGGGAGCGGTGGGGGAGACCCAGTACTTC. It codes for CASSPLAGAVGETQYF. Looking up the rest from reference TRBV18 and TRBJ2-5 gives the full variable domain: NAGVMQNPRHLVRRRGQEARLRCSPMKGHSHVYWYRQLPEEGLKFMVYLQKENIIDESGMPKERFSAEFPKEGPSILRIQQVVRGDSAAYFCASSPLAGAVGETQYFGPGTRLLVL.